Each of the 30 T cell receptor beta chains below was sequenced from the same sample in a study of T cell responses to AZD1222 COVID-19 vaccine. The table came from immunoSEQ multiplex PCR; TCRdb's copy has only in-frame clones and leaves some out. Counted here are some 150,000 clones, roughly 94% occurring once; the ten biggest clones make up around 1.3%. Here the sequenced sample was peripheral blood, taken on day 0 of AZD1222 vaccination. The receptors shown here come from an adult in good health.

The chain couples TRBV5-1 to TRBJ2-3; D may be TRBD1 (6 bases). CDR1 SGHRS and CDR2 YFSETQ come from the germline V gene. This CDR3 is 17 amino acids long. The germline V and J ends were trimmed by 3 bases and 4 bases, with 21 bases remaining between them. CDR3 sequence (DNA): TGCGCCAGCAGCTCGGACCACTCAGGGGTTCTCTCAGATACGCAGTATTTT. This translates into CASSSDHSGVLSDTQYF. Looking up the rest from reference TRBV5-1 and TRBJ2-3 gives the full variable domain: KAGVTQTPRYLIKTRGQQVTLSCSPISGHRSVSWYQQTPGQGLQFLFEYFSETQRNKGNFPGRFSGRQFSNSRSEMNVSTLELGDSALYLCASSSDHSGVLSDTQYFGPGTRLTVL.

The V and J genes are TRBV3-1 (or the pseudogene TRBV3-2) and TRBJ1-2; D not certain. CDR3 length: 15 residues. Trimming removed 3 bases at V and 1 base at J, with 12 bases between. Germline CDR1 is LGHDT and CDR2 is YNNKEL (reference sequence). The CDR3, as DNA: TGTGCCAGCAGCCACAGGTATCGGGTTAACTATGGCTACACCTTC. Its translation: CASSHRYRVNYGYTF.

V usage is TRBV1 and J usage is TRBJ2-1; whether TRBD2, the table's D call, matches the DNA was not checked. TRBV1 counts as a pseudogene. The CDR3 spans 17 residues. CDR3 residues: CTSSFKPGPSGDNEQFF. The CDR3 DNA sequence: TGCACCAGCAGCTTTAAACCAGGTCCTAGCGGGGACAATGAGCAGTTCTTC.

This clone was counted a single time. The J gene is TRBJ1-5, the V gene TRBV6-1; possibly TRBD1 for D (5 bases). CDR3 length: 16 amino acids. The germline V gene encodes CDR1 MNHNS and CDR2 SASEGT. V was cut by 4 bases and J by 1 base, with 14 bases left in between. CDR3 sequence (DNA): TGTGCCAGCAGTGCCTCGTCCGGGGGAAGCAATCAGCCCCAGCATTTT. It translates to CASSASSGGSNQPQHF.

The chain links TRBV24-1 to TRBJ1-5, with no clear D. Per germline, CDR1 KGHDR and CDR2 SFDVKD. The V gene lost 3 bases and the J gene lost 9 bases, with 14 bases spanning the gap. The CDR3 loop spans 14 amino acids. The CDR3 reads CATSDPSTAGPQHF. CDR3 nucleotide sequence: TGTGCCACCAGTGATCCATCCACAGCGGGGCCCCAGCATTTT.

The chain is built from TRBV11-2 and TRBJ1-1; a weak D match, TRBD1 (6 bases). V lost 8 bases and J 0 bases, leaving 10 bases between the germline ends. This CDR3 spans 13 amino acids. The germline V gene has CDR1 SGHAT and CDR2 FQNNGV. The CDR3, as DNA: TGTGCCAGCGGACGACAGGTGAACACTGAAGCTTTCTTT. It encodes CASGRQVNTEAFF.

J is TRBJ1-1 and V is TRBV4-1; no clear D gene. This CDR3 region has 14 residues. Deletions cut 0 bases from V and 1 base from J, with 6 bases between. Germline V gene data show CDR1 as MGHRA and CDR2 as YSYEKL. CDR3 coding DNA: TGCGCCAGCAGCCAAGATCACACGAACACTGAAGCTTTCTTT. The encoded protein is CASSQDHTNTEAFF.

This chain's CDR3 is CAISPDRGSGNTIYF. CDR3 DNA sequence: TGTGCCATCAGTCCTGACAGGGGATCTGGAAACACCATATATTTT. The chain combines TRBV10-3 with TRBJ1-3; 8 bases are a match to TRBD1. This CDR3 spans 15 amino acids. The junction had 4 bases not matched to a gene; V was cut back by 5 bases and J by 1 base. From germline, CDR1 is ENHRY and CDR2 SYGVKD.

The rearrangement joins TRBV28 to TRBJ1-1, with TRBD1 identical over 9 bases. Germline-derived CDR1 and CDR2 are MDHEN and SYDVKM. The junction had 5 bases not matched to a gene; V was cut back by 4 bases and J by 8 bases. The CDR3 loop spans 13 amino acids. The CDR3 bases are TGTGCCAGCAGTTGGACAGGGGAGCGGGAAGCTTTCTTT. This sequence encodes CASSWTGEREAFF. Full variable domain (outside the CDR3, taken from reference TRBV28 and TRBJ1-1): DVKVTQSSRYLVKRTGEKVFLECVQDMDHENMFWYRQDPGLGLRLIYFSYDVKMKEKGDIPEGYSVSREKKERFSLILESASTNQTSMYLCASSWTGEREAFFGQGTRLTVV.

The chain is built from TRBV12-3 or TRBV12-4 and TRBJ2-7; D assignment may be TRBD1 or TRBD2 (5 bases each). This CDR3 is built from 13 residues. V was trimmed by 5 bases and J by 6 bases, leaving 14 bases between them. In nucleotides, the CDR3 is TGTGCCAGCAGTCAACGGGGCAGCGGCGAGCAGTACGTC. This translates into CASSQRGSGEQYV.

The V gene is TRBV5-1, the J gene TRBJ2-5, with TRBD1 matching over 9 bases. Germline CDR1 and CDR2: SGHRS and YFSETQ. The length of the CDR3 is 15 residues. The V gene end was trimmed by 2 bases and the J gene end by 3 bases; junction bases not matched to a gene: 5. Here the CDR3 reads CASSLRGDREETQYF. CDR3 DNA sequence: TGCGCCAGCAGCTTACGTGGGGACAGGGAAGAGACCCAGTACTTC. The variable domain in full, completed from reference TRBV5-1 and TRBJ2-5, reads KAGVTQTPRYLIKTRGQQVTLSCSPISGHRSVSWYQQTPGQGLQFLFEYFSETQRNKGNFPGRFSGRQFSNSRSEMNVSTLELGDSALYLCASSLRGDREETQYFGPGTRLLVL.

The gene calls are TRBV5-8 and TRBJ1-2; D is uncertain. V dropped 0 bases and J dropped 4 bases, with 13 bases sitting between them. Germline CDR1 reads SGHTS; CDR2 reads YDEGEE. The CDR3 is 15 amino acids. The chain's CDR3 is CASSLAGGSGYGYTF. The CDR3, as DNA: TGTGCCAGCAGCTTGGCGGGAGGGTCGGGCTATGGCTACACCTTC.

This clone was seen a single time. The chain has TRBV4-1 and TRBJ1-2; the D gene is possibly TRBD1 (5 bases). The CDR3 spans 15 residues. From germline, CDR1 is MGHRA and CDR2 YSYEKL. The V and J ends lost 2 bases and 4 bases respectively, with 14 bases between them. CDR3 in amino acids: CASSQFRDASYGYTF. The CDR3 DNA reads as TGCGCCAGCAGCCAATTCCGGGACGCCAGCTATGGCTACACCTTC.

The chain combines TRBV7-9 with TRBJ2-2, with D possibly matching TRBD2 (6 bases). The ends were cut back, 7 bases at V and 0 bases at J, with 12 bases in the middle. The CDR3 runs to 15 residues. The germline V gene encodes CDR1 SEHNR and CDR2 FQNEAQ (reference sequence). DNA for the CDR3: TGTGCCAGCACCAGACTAGAAACGAACACCGGGGAGCTGTTTTTT. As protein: CASTRLETNTGELFF.

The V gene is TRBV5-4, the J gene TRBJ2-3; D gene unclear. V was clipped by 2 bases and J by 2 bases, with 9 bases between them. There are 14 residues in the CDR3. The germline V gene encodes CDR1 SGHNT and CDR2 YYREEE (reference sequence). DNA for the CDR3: TGTGCCAGCAGCTTAGGCAGTCCCACAGATACGCAGTATTTT. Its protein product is CASSLGSPTDTQYF. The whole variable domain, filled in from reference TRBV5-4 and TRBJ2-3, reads ETGVTQSPTHLIKTRGQQVTLRCSSQSGHNTVSWYQQALGQGPQFIFQYYREEENGRGNFPPRFSGLQFPNYSSELNVNALELDDSALYLCASSLGSPTDTQYFGPGTRLTVL.

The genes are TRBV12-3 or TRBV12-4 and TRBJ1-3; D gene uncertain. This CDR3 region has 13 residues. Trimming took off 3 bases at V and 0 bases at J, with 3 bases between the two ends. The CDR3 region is CASSFISGNTIYF. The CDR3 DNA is TGTGCCAGCAGTTTCATCTCTGGAAACACCATATATTTT.

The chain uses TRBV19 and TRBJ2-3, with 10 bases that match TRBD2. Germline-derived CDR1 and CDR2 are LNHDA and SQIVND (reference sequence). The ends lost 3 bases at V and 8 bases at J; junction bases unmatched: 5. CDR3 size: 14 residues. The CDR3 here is CASSMSGGDGTQYF. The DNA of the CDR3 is TGTGCCAGTAGTATGAGCGGGGGGGATGGTACGCAGTATTTT. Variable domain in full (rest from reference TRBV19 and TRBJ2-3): DGGITQSPKYLFRKEGQNVTLSCEQNLNHDAMYWYRQDPGQGLRLIYYSQIVNDFQKGDIAEGYSVSREKKESFPLTVTSAQKNPTAFYLCASSMSGGDGTQYFGPGTRLTVL.

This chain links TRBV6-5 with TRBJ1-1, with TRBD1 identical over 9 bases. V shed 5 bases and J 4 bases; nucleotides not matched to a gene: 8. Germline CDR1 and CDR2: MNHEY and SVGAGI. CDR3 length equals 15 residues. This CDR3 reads CASSSEQGASTEAFF. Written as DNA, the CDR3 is TGTGCCAGCAGTAGCGAACAGGGGGCCAGCACTGAAGCTTTCTTT.

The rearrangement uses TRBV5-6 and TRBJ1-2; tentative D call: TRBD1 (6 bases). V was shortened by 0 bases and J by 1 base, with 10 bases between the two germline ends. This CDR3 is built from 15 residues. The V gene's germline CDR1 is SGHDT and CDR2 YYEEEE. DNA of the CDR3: TGTGCCAGCAGCTTGGCCGGGACAAATAACTATGGCTACACCTTC. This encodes CASSLAGTNNYGYTF.

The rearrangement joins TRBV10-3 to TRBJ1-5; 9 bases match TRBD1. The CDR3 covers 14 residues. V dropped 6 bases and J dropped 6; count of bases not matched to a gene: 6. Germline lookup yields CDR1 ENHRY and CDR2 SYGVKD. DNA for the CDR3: TGTGCCATCAGAGCCGGGACAGGGACTCAGCCCCAGCATTTT. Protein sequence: CAIRAGTGTQPQHF.

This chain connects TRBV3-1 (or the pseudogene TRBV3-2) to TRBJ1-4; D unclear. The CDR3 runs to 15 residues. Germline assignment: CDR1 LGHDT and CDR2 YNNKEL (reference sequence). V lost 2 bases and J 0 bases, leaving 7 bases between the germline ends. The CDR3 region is CASSQFVATNEKLFF. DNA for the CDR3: TGTGCCAGCAGCCAATTTGTGGCAACTAATGAAAAACTGTTTTTT.

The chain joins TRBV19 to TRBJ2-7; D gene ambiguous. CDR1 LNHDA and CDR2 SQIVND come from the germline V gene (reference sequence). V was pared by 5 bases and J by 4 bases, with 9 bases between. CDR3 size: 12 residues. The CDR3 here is CASSPDGYEQYV. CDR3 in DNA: TGTGCCAGTAGTCCGGATGGTTACGAGCAGTACGTC.

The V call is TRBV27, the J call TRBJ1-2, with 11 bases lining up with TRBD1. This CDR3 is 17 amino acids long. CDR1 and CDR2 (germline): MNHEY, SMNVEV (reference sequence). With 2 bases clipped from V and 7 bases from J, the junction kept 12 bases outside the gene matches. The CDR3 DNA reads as TGTGCCAGCAGTTTAGGGGGGACAGGGGGAGACTCCTCTGGCTACACCTTC. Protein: CASSLGGTGGDSSGYTF.

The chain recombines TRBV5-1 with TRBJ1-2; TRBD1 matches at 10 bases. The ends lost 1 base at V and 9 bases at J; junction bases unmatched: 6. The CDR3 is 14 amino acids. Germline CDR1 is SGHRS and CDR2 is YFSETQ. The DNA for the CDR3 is TGCGCCAGCAGCTTGTTGACAGGGGGCGAAAGCTACACCTTC. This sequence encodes CASSLLTGGESYTF.

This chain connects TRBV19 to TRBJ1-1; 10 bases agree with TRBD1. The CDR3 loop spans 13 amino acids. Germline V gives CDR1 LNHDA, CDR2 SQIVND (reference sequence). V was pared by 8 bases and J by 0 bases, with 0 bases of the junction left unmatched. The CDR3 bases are TGTGCCAGTGGGACAGGGGTGAACACTGAAGCTTTCTTT. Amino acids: CASGTGVNTEAFF.

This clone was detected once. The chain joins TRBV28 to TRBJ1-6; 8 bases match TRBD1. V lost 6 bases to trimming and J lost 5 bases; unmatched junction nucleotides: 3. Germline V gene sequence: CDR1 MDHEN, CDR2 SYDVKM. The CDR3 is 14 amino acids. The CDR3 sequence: CASSQTGDNSPLHF. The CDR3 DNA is TGTGCCAGCAGCCAGACAGGGGATAATTCACCCCTCCACTTT.

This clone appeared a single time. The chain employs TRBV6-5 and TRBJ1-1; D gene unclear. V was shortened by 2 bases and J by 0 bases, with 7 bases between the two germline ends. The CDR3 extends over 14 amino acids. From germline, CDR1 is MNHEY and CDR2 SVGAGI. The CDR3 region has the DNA TGTGCCAGCAGTTACACGCGCGTGAACACTGAAGCTTTCTTT. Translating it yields CASSYTRVNTEAFF.

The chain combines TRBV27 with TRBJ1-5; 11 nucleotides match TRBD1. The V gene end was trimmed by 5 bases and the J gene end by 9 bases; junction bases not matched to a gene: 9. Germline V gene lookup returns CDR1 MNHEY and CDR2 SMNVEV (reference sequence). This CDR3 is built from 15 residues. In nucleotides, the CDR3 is TGTGCCAGCAGTCGGACAGGGGGCTTTTTGGCGCCCCAGCATTTT. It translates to CASSRTGGFLAPQHF.

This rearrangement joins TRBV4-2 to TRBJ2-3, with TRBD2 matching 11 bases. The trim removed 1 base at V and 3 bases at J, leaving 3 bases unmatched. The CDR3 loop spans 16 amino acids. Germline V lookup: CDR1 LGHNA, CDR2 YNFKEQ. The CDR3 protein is CASSQASSGRTDTQYF. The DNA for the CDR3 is TGTGCCAGCAGCCAAGCGTCTAGCGGGAGGACAGATACGCAGTATTTT.

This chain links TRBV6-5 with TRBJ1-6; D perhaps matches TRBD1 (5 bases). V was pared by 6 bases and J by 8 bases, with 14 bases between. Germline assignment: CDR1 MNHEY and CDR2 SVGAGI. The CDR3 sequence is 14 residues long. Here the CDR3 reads CASRSGRSDSPLHF. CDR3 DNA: TGTGCCAGCAGATCGGGACGCTCCGATTCACCCCTCCACTTT.